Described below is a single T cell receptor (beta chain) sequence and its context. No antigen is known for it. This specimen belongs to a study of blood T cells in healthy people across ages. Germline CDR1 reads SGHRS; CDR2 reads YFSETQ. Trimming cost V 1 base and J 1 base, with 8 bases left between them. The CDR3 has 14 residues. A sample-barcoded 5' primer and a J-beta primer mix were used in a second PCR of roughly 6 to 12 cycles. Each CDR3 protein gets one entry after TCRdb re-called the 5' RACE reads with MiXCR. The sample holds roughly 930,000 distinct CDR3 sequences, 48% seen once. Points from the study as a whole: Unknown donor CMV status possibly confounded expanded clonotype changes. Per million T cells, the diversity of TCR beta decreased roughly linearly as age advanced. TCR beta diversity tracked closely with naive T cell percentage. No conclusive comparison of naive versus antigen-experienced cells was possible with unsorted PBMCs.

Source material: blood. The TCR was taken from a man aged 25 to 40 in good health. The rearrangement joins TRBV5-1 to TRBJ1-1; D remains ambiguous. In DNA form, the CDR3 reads TGCGCCAGCAGCTTGACAGTTCCGAACACTGAAGCTTTCTTT. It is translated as CASSLTVPNTEAFF. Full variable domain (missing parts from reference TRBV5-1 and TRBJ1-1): KAGVTQTPRYLIKTRGQQVTLSCSPISGHRSVSWYQQTPGQGLQFLFEYFSETQRNKGNFPGRFSGRQFSNSRSEMNVSTLELGDSALYLCASSLTVPNTEAFFGQGTRLTVV.